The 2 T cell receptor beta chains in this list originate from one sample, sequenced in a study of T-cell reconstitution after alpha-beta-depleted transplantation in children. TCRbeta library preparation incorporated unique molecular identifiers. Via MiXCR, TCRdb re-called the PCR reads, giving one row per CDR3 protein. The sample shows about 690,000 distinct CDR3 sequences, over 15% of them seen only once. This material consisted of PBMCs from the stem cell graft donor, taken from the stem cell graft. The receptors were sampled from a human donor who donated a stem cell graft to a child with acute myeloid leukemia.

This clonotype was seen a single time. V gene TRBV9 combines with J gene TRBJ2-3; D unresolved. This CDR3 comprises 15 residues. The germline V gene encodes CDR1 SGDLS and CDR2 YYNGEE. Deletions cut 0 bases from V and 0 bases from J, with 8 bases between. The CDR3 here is CASSVDGDSTDTQYF. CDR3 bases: TGTGCCAGCAGCGTAGACGGCGACAGCACAGATACGCAGTATTTT.

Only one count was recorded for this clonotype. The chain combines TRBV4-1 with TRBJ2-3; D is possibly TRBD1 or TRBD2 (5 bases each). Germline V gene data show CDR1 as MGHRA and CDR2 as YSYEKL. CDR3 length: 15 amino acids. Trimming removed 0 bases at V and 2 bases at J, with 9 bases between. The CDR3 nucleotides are TGCGCCAGCAGCCAAGATGGGGGTACCACAGATACGCAGTATTTT. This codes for CASSQDGGTTDTQYF.